Presented here are 29 T cell receptor beta chains from one specimen sequenced in a study of T cell responses to AZD1222 COVID-19 vaccine. The data were produced by immunoSEQ multiplex PCR, yet TCRdb's version contains in-frame clones alone and is incomplete. Among some 130,000 clones listed, just over 90% were seen once. This sample comprised peripheral blood, obtained 28 days after the second AZD1222 dose. Receptors originate from an adult who received the AZD1222 COVID-19 vaccine.

This clone was recorded a few times. The V gene is TRBV3-1 (or the pseudogene TRBV3-2), the J gene TRBJ2-5; TRBD2 agrees at 7 bases. Germline V lookup: CDR1 LGHDT, CDR2 YNNKEL (reference sequence). V lost 4 bases and J lost 4; bases outside the gene matches: 12. The CDR3 loop spans 16 amino acids. The CDR3 is CASSRPQTSGGETQYF. The CDR3 DNA reads TGTGCCAGCAGCCGACCCCAAACGTCGGGAGGAGAGACCCAGTACTTC.

The chain combines TRBV30 with TRBJ2-2, with unresolved D. V was trimmed by 0 bases and J by 5 bases, leaving 13 bases between them. Germline loops: CDR1 GTSNPN, CDR2 SVGIG (reference sequence). This CDR3 has 15 amino acids. The DNA of the CDR3 is TGTGCCTGGAGTGTACGGCTGGGATTAACCGGGGAGCTGTTTTTT. Translation gives CAWSVRLGLTGELFF.

The chain combines TRBV19 with TRBJ2-1; D might be TRBD2 (5 bases). The CDR3 contains 14 residues. The germline V and J ends were trimmed by 3 bases and 6 bases, with 12 bases remaining between them. The V gene's germline CDR1 is LNHDA and CDR2 SQIVND (reference sequence). This CDR3 reads CASSILRGGNEQFF. The DNA of the CDR3 is TGTGCCAGTAGTATCCTCCGGGGTGGCAATGAGCAGTTCTTC.

The genes are TRBV4-1 and TRBJ2-3; tentatively, D is TRBD2 (5 bases). V lost 2 bases to trimming and J lost 0 bases, with 6 bases between them. The CDR3 loop spans 14 amino acids. The germline V gene encodes CDR1 MGHRA and CDR2 YSYEKL. The CDR3 region is CASSQSGSTDTQYF. The CDR3 nucleotides read TGCGCCAGCAGCCAAAGCGGTAGCACAGATACGCAGTATTTT.

The CDR3 is CASSGGTSGYNEQFF. CDR3 nucleotide sequence: TGTGCCAGCAGTGGAGGGACTAGCGGGTACAATGAGCAGTTCTTC. This chain uses TRBV6-4 with TRBJ2-1, with 12 bases that match TRBD2. V lost 4 bases and J lost 4; bases outside the gene matches: 2. Germline lookup yields CDR1 MRHNA and CDR2 SNTAGT. The CDR3 loop spans 15 amino acids.

CDR3 region: CASSLAGVAAGEQYF. The DNA of the CDR3 is TGTGCCAGCAGCTTAGCAGGCGTAGCGGCAGGCGAGCAGTACTTC. The chain carries TRBV7-9 and TRBJ2-7, with D perhaps matching TRBD2 (6 bases). The CDR3 is 15 amino acids. Germline-derived CDR1 and CDR2 are SEHNR and FQNEAQ (reference sequence). Trimming stripped 0 bases from V and 6 bases from J, with 15 bases between.

The rearrangement uses TRBV24-1 and TRBJ2-2; the D gene is possibly TRBD2 (6 bases). Trimming left V 5 bases short and J 7 bases short, with 7 bases between. The germline gives CDR1 KGHDR, CDR2 SFDVKD. CDR3 length equals 12 residues. CDR3: CATSGEDGELFF. DNA for the CDR3: TGTGCCACCAGTGGGGAGGACGGGGAGCTGTTTTTT.

The V call is TRBV5-6, the J call TRBJ1-1, with unresolved D. In germline, CDR1 is SGHDT, CDR2 YYEEEE. V was shortened by 4 bases and J by 4 bases, with 14 bases between the two germline ends. CDR3 size: 14 residues. The CDR3 DNA sequence: TGTGCCAGCAGCCAGGATGTACAATCCACTGAAGCTTTCTTT. Protein sequence: CASSQDVQSTEAFF.

This sequence joins TRBV5-1 and TRBJ2-1, with D hard to call. The CDR3 has 13 residues. CDR1 and CDR2 (germline): SGHRS, YFSETQ. V was trimmed by 3 bases and J by 4 bases, leaving 8 bases between them. CDR3: CASSSLEYNEQFF. The CDR3 nucleotides read TGCGCCAGCAGCTCCCTGGAGTACAATGAGCAGTTCTTC.

This rearrangement joins TRBV2 to TRBJ2-5; possibly TRBD1 for D (5 bases). There are 13 residues in the CDR3. Looked up from germline, CDR1 is SNHLY and CDR2 is FYNNEI. V dropped 5 bases and J dropped 1 base, with 8 bases sitting between them. The DNA for the CDR3 is TGTGCCAGCAGTACGCAGGGCCAAGAGACCCAGTACTTC. As protein: CASSTQGQETQYF. The whole variable domain, filled in from reference TRBV2 and TRBJ2-5, reads EPEVTQTPSHQVTQMGQEVILRCVPISNHLYFYWYRQILGQKVEFLVSFYNNEISEKSEIFDDQFSVERPDGSNFTLKIRSTKLEDSAMYFCASSTQGQETQYFGPGTRLLVL.

This clone was observed at least ten times. This rearrangement joins TRBV14 to TRBJ1-1; TRBD1 might be the D (5 bases). This CDR3 spans 12 amino acids. Trimming stripped 1 base from V and 8 bases from J, with 8 bases between. In germline, CDR1 is SGHDN, CDR2 FVKESK. The CDR3 loop is CASSQVGGEAFF. DNA of the CDR3: TGTGCCAGCAGCCAAGTTGGGGGGGAAGCTTTCTTT.

The genes are TRBV5-1 and TRBJ2-2; D might be TRBD1 or TRBD2, each matching 5 bases. Looked up from germline, CDR1 is SGHRS and CDR2 is YFSETQ. The CDR3 runs 17 residues. The V end lost 7 bases, the J end lost 5 bases, and 24 bases lay between the germline ends. CDR3 nucleotides: TGCGCCAGCCGCGATCCCCTAGAGGGGCGGTGGACCGGGGAGCTGTTTTTT. It translates to CASRDPLEGRWTGELFF.

The V gene is TRBV6-5, the J gene TRBJ1-5; D not resolved. CDR1 is MNHEY, CDR2 SVGAGI, per germline. The V gene lost 8 bases and the J gene lost 6 bases, with 8 bases spanning the gap. The length of the CDR3 is 11 residues. CDR3 DNA sequence: TGTGCCAGCGGTTCGAGTCAGCCCCAGCATTTT. As protein: CASGSSQPQHF.

The chain carries TRBV19 and TRBJ1-5; D gene ambiguous. This CDR3 has 14 residues. CDR1 LNHDA and CDR2 SQIVND come from the germline V gene (reference sequence). The ends were cut back, 0 bases at V and 1 base at J, with 4 bases in the middle. The CDR3 DNA reads TGTGCCAGTAGTATAGATCGGAGCAATCAGCCCCAGCATTTT. This gives the protein CASSIDRSNQPQHF.

This sequence joins TRBV2 and TRBJ1-2; D is undetermined. CDR3 length: 14 amino acids. From germline, CDR1 is SNHLY and CDR2 FYNNEI. V dropped 4 bases and J dropped 1 base, with 10 bases sitting between them. The CDR3, as DNA: TGTGCCAGCAGTGCAGAACTTATTAACTATGGCTACACCTTC. Its translation is CASSAELINYGYTF.

The chain joins TRBV5-1 to TRBJ2-3, with 10 bases lining up with TRBD2. CDR1 and CDR2 (germline): SGHRS, YFSETQ. V shed 4 bases, J shed 5 bases, and the junction held 7 bases outside the gene matches. The CDR3 is 15 residues long. CDR3 protein: CASSGGLAGVDTQYF. CDR3 DNA: TGCGCCAGCAGCGGCGGGCTAGCGGGAGTAGATACGCAGTATTTT.

The chain combines TRBV5-1 with TRBJ2-3; TRBD2 is a possible D gene (6 bases). Per the germline V gene, CDR1 is SGHRS and CDR2 is YFSETQ. The CDR3 runs to 16 residues. V lost 2 bases to trimming and J lost 2 bases, with 15 bases between them. The CDR3 spells CASSLGGQGYTDTQYF. In nucleotides, the CDR3 is TGCGCCAGCAGCTTAGGAGGGCAGGGATACACAGATACGCAGTATTTT.

This chain links TRBV7-3 with TRBJ2-7, with TRBD2 matching 12 bases. CDR1 and CDR2 (germline): SGHTA, FQGTGA. The CDR3 sequence is 21 residues long. V was pared by 4 bases and J by 5 bases, with 24 bases of the junction left unmatched. The CDR3 bases are TGTGCCAGCAGCTCCCAAAGAACTAGCGGGAGGTACCCGGGACGTTCTGACGAGCAGTACTTC. Protein product: CASSSQRTSGRYPGRSDEQYF.

This clone has more than one count but fewer than ten. V is TRBV27 and J is TRBJ2-6, with D tentatively TRBD1 (6 bases). Per the germline V gene, CDR1 is MNHEY and CDR2 is SMNVEV (reference sequence). The CDR3 loop spans 17 amino acids. Deletions cut 6 bases from V and 0 bases from J, with 15 bases between. The CDR3 sequence is CASSRRDTASGANVLTF. The CDR3 region has the DNA TGTGCCAGCAGCCGCCGGGACACCGCCTCTGGGGCCAACGTCCTGACTTTC.

J is TRBJ1-5 and V is TRBV11-2; no firm D call. V lost 5 bases to trimming and J lost 4 bases, with 21 bases between them. Germline V gives CDR1 SGHAT, CDR2 FQNNGV. The CDR3 is made up of 17 amino acids. The CDR3 DNA reads TGTGCCAGCAGCCCCCAGTCGAACCTTGGGATTAATCAGCCCCAGCATTTT. Protein: CASSPQSNLGINQPQHF.

V is TRBV3-1 (or the pseudogene TRBV3-2) and J is TRBJ2-3; TRBD2 agrees at 9 bases. Germline assignment: CDR1 LGHDT and CDR2 YNNKEL (reference sequence). The CDR3 consists of 15 residues. V gave up 1 base and J gave up 1 base; unmatched junction bases: 0. For the CDR3, the DNA is TGTGCCAGCAGCCAAGTAGCGGGAGGCACAGATACGCAGTATTTT. Translating gives CASSQVAGGTDTQYF.

The rearrangement links TRBV6-1 to TRBJ1-3; D perhaps matches TRBD1 (5 bases). Per the germline V gene, CDR1 is MNHNS and CDR2 is SASEGT. Trimming stripped 8 bases from V and 2 bases from J, with 13 bases between. The CDR3 totals 14 residues. Here the CDR3 DNA reads TGTGCCAGCGGGGGAGGAGGGACTGGAAACACCATATATTTT. This encodes CASGGGGTGNTIYF.

The chain employs TRBV3-1 (or the pseudogene TRBV3-2) and TRBJ1-2; D possibly corresponds to TRBD1 (5 bases). The V gene's germline CDR1 is LGHDT and CDR2 YNNKEL (reference sequence). CDR3 length: 13 residues. Between the trimmed V and J ends, which lost 1 base and 8 bases, there was a span of 11 bases. CDR3 amino acids: CASSQVGRGGYTF. The CDR3 DNA reads as TGTGCCAGCAGCCAAGTAGGACGGGGGGGCTACACCTTC.

The rearrangement links TRBV12-3 or TRBV12-4 to TRBJ1-1; maybe TRBD1 (5 bases). V was clipped by 6 bases and J by 1 base, with 9 bases between them. The CDR3 has 13 residues. CDR3 in amino acids: CASSRDANTEAFF. CDR3 DNA: TGTGCCAGCAGCAGGGACGCGAACACTGAAGCTTTCTTT.

The chain combines TRBV28 with TRBJ1-1; 10 positions match TRBD1. The V and J ends lost 5 bases and 4 bases, in that order; junction bases with no gene match: 16. The CDR3 is made up of 18 amino acids. Per the germline V gene, CDR1 is MDHEN and CDR2 is SYDVKM. CDR3 protein: CASSLRFETGGQGTEAFF. DNA of the CDR3: TGTGCCAGCAGTCTCCGATTTGAGACAGGGGGCCAGGGCACTGAAGCTTTCTTT.

The rearrangement links TRBV12-3 or TRBV12-4 to TRBJ2-7; no definite D call. The V end lost 6 bases, the J end lost 4 bases, and 10 bases lay between the germline ends. This CDR3 has 12 residues. DNA for the CDR3: TGTGCCAGCAGCATCGATTCTTACGAGCAGTACTTC. It is translated as CASSIDSYEQYF.

The chain recombines TRBV9 with TRBJ1-6, with TRBD1 matching 9 bases. Germline CDR1 reads SGDLS; CDR2 reads YYNGEE. With 3 bases clipped from V and 13 bases from J, the junction kept 11 bases outside the gene matches. The CDR3 length is 15 residues. The chain's CDR3 is CASSAGDREVPPLHF. The CDR3 nucleotides read TGTGCCAGCAGCGCCGGGGACAGGGAGGTTCCGCCCCTCCACTTT. The whole variable domain, filled in from reference TRBV9 and TRBJ1-6, reads DSGVTQTPKHLITATGQRVTLRCSPRSGDLSVYWYQQSLDQGLQFLIQYYNGEERAKGNILERFSAQQFPDLHSELNLSSLELGDSALYFCASSAGDREVPPLHFGNGTRLTVT.

The chain combines TRBV3-1 (or the pseudogene TRBV3-2) with TRBJ1-6; TRBD1 is a possible D gene (6 bases). CDR1 is LGHDT, CDR2 YNNKEL, per germline (reference sequence). This CDR3 is built from 14 residues. With 4 bases removed from V and 9 bases from J, the gap between germline ends came to 13 bases. DNA for the CDR3: TGTGCCAGCAGCCTATTACAGGGTGCTTCACCCCTCCACTTT. The encoded protein is CASSLLQGASPLHF.

This chain uses TRBV24-1 with TRBJ2-3; D is possibly TRBD1 (6 bases). The CDR3 runs 15 residues. Looked up from germline, CDR1 is KGHDR and CDR2 is SFDVKD. V lost 2 bases, J lost 6 bases, and 14 bases lay in between. This CDR3 is CATSDSGQLGDTQYF. CDR3 in DNA: TGTGCCACCAGTGATTCCGGACAGTTGGGGGATACGCAGTATTTT.